The present T cell receptor beta chain was sequenced within a study of shared T cell receptors in the human thymus. The count of this clone is one. Clones were sequenced by immunoSEQ multiplex PCR, and TCRdb holds only the in-frame ones, with some missing. The table lists hundreds of thousands of clones, roughly 86% of them singletons. CDR3 length: 15 amino acids. V trimming: 4 bases; J trimming: 2 bases; junction bases outside the gene matches: 4. Germline values: CDR1 SGHTA, CDR2 FQGTGA. These data were also reused for a study on human thymus T cells.

Sequencing used thymocytes. This sequence joins TRBV7-3 and TRBJ2-1, with 8 bases aligning to TRBD1. This TCR was sampled from a boy in the first two years of life with a congenital heart defect. The CDR3 here is CASSYGTGPYNEQFF. The CDR3 DNA sequence: TGTGCCAGCAGCTACGGGACAGGTCCCTACAATGAGCAGTTCTTC.